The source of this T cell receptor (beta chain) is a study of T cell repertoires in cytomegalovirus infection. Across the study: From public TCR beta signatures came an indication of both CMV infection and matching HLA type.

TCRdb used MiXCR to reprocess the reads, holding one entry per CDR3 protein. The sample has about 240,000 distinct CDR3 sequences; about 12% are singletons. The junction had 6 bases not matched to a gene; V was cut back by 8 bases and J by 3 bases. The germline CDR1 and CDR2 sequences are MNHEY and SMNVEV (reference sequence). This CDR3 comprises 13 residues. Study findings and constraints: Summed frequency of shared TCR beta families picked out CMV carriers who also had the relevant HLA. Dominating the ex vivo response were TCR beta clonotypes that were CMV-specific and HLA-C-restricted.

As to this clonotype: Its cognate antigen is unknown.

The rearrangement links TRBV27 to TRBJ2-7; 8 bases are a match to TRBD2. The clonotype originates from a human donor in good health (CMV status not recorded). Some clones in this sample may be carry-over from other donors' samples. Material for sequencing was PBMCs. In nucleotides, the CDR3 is TGTGCCAGCCGGGGACTAGGTTACTACGAGCAGTACTTC. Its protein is CASRGLGYYEQYF.